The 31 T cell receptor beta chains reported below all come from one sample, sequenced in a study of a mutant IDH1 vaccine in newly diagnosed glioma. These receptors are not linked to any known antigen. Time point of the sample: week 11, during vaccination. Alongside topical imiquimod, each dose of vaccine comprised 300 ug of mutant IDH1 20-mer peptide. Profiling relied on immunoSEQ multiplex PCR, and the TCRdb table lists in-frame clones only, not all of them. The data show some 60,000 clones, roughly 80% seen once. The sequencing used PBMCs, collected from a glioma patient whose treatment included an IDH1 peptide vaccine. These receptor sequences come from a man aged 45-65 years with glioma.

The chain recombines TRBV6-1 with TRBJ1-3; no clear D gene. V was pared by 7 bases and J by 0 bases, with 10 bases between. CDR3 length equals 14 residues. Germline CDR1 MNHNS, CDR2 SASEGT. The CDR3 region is CASNGDNSGNTIYF. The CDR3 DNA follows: TGTGCCAGCAACGGGGATAACTCTGGAAACACCATATATTTT.

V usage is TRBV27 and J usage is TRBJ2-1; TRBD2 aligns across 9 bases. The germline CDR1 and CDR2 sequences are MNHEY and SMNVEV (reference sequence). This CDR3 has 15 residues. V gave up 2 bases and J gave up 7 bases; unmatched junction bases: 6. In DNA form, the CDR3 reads TGTGCCAGCAGTTTAGGGATAGCGGGAGTTAATGAGCAGTTCTTC. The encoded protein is CASSLGIAGVNEQFF.

The CDR3: CASRKEGIAGYTF. As DNA, the CDR3 is TGTGCCAGTAGAAAGGAGGGTATAGCTGGCTACACCTTC. The J gene is TRBJ1-2, the V gene TRBV19; D gene ambiguous. Germline loops: CDR1 LNHDA, CDR2 SQIVND (reference sequence). V lost 6 bases and J lost 7, with 15 bases in between. The CDR3 contains 13 residues.

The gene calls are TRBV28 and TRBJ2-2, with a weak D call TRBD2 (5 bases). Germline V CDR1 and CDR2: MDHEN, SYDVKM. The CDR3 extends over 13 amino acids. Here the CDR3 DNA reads TGTGTAAGCAGGAGGCCTCCTGTTGGGGAGCTGTTTTTT. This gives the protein CVSRRPPVGELFF.

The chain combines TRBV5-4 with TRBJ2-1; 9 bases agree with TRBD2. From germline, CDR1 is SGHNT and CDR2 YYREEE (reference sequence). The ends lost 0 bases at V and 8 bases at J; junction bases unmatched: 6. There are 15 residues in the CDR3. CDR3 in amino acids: CASSLVAGGFHEQFF. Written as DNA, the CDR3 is TGTGCCAGCAGCTTGGTGGCGGGAGGGTTCCATGAGCAGTTCTTC. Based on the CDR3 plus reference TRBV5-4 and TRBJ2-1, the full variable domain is ETGVTQSPTHLIKTRGQQVTLRCSSQSGHNTVSWYQQALGQGPQFIFQYYREEENGRGNFPPRFSGLQFPNYSSELNVNALELDDSALYLCASSLVAGGFHEQFFGPGTRLTVL.

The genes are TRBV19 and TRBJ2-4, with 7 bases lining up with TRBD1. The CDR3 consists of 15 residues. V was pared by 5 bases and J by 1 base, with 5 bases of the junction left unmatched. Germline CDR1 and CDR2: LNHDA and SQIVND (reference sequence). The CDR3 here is CASSGTTGAKNIQYF. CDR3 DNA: TGTGCCAGTAGTGGAACGACAGGGGCCAAAAACATTCAGTACTTC.

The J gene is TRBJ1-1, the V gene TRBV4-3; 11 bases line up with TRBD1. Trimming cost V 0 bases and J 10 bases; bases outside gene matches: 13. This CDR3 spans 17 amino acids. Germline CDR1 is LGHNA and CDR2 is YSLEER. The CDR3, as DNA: TGCGCCAGCAGCCAAGATTTAAGCATCGGGACAGGGGGTGGAGCTTTCTTT. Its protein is CASSQDLSIGTGGGAFF.

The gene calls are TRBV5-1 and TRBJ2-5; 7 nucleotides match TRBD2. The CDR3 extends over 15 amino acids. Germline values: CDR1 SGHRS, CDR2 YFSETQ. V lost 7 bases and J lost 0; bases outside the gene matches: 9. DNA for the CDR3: TGCGCCAGCGGCCGCAGCGGGGAGCACCAAGAGACCCAGTACTTC. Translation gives CASGRSGEHQETQYF. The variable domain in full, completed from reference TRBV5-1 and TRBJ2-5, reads KAGVTQTPRYLIKTRGQQVTLSCSPISGHRSVSWYQQTPGQGLQFLFEYFSETQRNKGNFPGRFSGRQFSNSRSEMNVSTLELGDSALYLCASGRSGEHQETQYFGPGTRLLVL.

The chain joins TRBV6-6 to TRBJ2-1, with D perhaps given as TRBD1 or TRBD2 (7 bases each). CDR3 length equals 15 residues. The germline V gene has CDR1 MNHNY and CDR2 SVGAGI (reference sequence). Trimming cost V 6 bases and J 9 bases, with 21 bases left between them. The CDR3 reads CASSFRGRGRSEQFF. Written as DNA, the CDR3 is TGTGCCAGCAGCTTCCGAGGGAGGGGGCGGAGTGAGCAGTTCTTC.

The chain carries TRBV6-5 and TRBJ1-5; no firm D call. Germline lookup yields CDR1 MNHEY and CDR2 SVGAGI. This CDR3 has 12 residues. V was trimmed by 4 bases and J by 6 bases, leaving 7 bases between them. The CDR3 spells CASSSVGQPQHF. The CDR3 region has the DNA TGTGCCAGCAGTTCGGTAGGTCAGCCCCAGCATTTT.

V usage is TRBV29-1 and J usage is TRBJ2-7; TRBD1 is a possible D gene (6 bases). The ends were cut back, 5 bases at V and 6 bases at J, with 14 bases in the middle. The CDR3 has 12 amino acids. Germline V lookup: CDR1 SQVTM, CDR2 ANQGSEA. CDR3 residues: CSVILGQTEQYF. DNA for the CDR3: TGCAGCGTTATCTTAGGACAGACCGAGCAGTACTTC.

The DNA of the CDR3 is TGTGCCAGCAGTTTAGAAGGAAACACTGAAGCTTTCTTT. Translation gives CASSLEGNTEAFF. The rearrangement uses TRBV27 and TRBJ1-1; D gene uncertain. Germline-derived CDR1 and CDR2 are MNHEY and SMNVEV (reference sequence). Trimming pared 2 bases from V and 2 bases from J, leaving 6 bases between. There are 13 residues in the CDR3.

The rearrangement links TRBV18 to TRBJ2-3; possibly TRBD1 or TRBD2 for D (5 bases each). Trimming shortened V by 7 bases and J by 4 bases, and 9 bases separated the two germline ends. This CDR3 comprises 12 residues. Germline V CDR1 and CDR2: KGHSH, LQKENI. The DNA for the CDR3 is TGTGCCAGCTTGGGGGAAGCAGATACGCAGTATTTT. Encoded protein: CASLGEADTQYF.

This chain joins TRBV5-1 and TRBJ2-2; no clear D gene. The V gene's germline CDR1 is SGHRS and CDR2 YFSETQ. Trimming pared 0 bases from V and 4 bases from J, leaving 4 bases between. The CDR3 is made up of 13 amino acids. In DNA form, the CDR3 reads TGCGCCAGCAGCTTGGAGGTCACCGGGGAGCTGTTTTTT. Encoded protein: CASSLEVTGELFF. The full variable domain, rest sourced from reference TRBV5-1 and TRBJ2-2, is KAGVTQTPRYLIKTRGQQVTLSCSPISGHRSVSWYQQTPGQGLQFLFEYFSETQRNKGNFPGRFSGRQFSNSRSEMNVSTLELGDSALYLCASSLEVTGELFFGEGSRLTVL.

The CDR3 loop is CASSTGQGARVTEAFF. The DNA of the CDR3 is TGTGCCAGCTCAACGGGACAGGGGGCTCGTGTCACTGAAGCTTTCTTT. V gene TRBV18 combines with J gene TRBJ1-1, with 12 bases lining up with TRBD1. With 5 bases clipped from V and 4 bases from J, the junction kept 8 bases outside the gene matches. This CDR3 has 16 residues. Germline values: CDR1 KGHSH, CDR2 LQKENI.

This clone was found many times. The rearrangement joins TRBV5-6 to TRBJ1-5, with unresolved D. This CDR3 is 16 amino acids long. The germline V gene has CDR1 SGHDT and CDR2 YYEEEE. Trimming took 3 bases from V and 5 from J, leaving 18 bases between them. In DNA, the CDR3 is TGTGCCAGCAGCTGGGGTCCTCCCGGTGCTGATCAGCCCCAGCATTTT. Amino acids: CASSWGPPGADQPQHF.

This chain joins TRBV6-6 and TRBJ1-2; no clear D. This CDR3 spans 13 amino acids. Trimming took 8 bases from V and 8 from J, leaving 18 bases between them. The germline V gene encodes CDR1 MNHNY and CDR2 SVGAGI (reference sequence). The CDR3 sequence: CASHTQAGNGYTF. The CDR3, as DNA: TGTGCCAGCCATACCCAGGCCGGCAACGGCTACACCTTC.

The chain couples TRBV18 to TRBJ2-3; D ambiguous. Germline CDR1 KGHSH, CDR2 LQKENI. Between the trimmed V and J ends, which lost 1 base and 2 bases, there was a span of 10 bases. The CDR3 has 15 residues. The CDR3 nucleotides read TGTGCCAGCTCACCACAACTCGGTACCACAGATACGCAGTATTTT. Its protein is CASSPQLGTTDTQYF.

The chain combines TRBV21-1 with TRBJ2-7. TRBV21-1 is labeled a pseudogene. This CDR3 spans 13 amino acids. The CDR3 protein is CASSRDGRYEQYF. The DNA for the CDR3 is TGTGCCAGCAGCCGGGACGGAAGATACGAGCAGTACTTC.

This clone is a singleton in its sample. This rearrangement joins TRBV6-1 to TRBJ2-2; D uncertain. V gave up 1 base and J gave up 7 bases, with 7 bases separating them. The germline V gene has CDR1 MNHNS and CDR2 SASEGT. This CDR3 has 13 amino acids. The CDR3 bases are TGTGCCAGCAGTGAAGACCGGCGCGGGGAGCTGTTTTTT. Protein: CASSEDRRGELFF.

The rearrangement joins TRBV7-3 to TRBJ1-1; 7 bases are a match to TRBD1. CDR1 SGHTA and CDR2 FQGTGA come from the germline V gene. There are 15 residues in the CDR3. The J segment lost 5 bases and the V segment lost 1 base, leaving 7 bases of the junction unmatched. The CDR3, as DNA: TGTGCCAGCAGCTTAAGGGACAGCCTTCGTACTGAAGCTTTCTTT. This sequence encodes CASSLRDSLRTEAFF.

CDR3 bases: TGTGCCAGCAGTCCCCCGGGGGGAGGAGGCGAGCAGTACTTC. It encodes CASSPPGGGGEQYF. V gene TRBV6-5 combines with J gene TRBJ2-7; 7 positions agree with TRBD2. V was pared by 5 bases and J by 6 bases, with 10 bases of the junction left unmatched. Germline V gene lookup returns CDR1 MNHEY and CDR2 SVGAGI. The length of the CDR3 is 14 residues.

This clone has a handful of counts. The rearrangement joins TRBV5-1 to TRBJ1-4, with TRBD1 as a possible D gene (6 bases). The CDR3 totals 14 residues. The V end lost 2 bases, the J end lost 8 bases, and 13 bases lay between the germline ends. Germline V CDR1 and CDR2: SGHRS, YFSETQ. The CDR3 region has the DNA TGCGCCAGCAGCTTCGGCAGGGGACAAGAAAAACTGTTTTTT. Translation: CASSFGRGQEKLFF.

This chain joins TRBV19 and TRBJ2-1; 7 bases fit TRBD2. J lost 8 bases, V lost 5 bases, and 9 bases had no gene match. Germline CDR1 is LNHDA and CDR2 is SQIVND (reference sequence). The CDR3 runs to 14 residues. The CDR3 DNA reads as TGTGCCAGTAGTCCGGGACTAAAAGTGGATGAGCAGTTCTTC. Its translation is CASSPGLKVDEQFF.

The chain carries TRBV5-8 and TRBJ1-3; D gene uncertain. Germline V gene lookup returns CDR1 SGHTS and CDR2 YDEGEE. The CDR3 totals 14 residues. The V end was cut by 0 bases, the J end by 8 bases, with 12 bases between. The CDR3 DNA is TGTGCCAGCAGCTTGGAGTCTTTAAGGGACACCATATATTTT. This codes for CASSLESLRDTIYF.

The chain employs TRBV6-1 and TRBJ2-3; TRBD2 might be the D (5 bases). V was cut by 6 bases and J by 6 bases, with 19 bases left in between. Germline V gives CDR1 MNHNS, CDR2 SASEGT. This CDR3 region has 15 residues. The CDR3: CASSEGRGAPDTQYF. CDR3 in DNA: TGTGCCAGCAGCGAGGGTCGGGGTGCTCCGGATACGCAGTATTTT.

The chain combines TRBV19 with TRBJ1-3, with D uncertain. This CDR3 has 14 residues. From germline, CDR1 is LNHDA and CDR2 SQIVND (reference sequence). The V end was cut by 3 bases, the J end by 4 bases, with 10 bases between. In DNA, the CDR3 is TGTGCCAGTAGTATTAGCAGCCTAGGAAACACCATATATTTT. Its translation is CASSISSLGNTIYF.

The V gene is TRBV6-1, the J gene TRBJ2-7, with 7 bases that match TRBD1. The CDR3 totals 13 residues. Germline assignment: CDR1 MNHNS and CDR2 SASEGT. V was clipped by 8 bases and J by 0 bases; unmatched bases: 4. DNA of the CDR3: TGTGCCAGCTTGACAGGGTTCTCCTACGAGCAGTACTTC. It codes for CASLTGFSYEQYF.

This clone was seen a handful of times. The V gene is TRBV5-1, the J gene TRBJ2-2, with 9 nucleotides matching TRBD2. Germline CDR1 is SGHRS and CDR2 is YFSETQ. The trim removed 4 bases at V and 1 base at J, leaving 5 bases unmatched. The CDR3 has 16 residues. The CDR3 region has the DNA TGCGCCAGCAGCAGCCTAGCGGGGCGGAACACCGGGGAGCTGTTTTTT. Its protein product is CASSSLAGRNTGELFF. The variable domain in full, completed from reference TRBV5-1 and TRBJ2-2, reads KAGVTQTPRYLIKTRGQQVTLSCSPISGHRSVSWYQQTPGQGLQFLFEYFSETQRNKGNFPGRFSGRQFSNSRSEMNVSTLELGDSALYLCASSSLAGRNTGELFFGEGSRLTVL.

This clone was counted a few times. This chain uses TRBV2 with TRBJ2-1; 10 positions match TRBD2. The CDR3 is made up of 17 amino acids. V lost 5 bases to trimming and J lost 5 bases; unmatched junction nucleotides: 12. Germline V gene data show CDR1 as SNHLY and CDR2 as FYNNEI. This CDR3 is CASSSTSGDLLDNEQFF. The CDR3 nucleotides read TGTGCCAGCAGTTCAACTAGCGGGGACCTCCTCGACAATGAGCAGTTCTTC.

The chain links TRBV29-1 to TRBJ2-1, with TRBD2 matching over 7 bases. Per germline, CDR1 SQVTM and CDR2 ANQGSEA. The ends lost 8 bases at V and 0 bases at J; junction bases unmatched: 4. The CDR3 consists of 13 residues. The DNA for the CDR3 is TGCAGCTTGAGCGGGGCCTCCTACAATGAGCAGTTCTTC. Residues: CSLSGASYNEQFF.